The sequence of this T cell receptor (beta chain) was determined in a study of cytomegalovirus exposure and HLA in healthy donors. Looking at the study overall: The same platform used for the roughly 610 first-cohort repertoires was also used for the 95 to 150 validation repertoires, as a later analysis reported. Study conclusions and caveats: Cytomegalovirus-associated TCR beta chains were listed, numbering more than 150. The TCR clusters that emerged in the first cohort tended, a later analysis found, to co-occur in the 120 or so validation repertoires. Most TCR sequences were rare, but some public TCRs occurred in many donors.

The junction had 6 bases not matched to a gene; V was cut back by 3 bases and J by 9 bases. Germline lookup yields CDR1 MNHEY and CDR2 SMNVEV (reference sequence). The CDR3 consists of 15 residues. Data came from immunoSEQ multiplex PCR; TCRdb stores just in-frame clones and leaves some out. The top ten clones hold under 0.9% of a sample with 65,000 to 85,000 clones, 85% to 95% of them seen once. Points on this clone: The antigen remains unidentified.

The material sequenced was PBMCs. The chain recombines TRBV27 with TRBJ2-1; TRBD2 agrees at 12 bases. The TCR comes from a woman aged 18-30 years in good health and CMV-seronegative. CDR3 in DNA: TGTGCCAGCAGTTTGGCTAGCGGGAGGGCATTTGAGCAGTTCTTC. It codes for CASSLASGRAFEQFF.